One sample yielded the 24 T cell receptor beta chains listed below, sequenced in a study of blood T cell repertoires in COVID-19. Generated by immunoSEQ multiplex PCR, the TCRdb table keeps only in-frame clones and is missing some. The sample contains more than 60,000 clones, around 72% of which appear only once. Sequencing was done on a sample of peripheral blood. The receptors shown here come from a human donor with acute or convalescent COVID-19. The donor label of this sample is uncertain.

The chain has TRBV18 and TRBJ2-5, with 12 nucleotides matching TRBD2. Per the germline V gene, CDR1 is KGHSH and CDR2 is LQKENI. This CDR3 has 17 residues. With V trimmed by 3 bases and J by 2 bases, 7 bases remained unmatched. CDR3 residues: CASSPRLAGARQETQYF. CDR3 DNA: TGTGCCAGCTCACCGAGACTAGCGGGAGCACGGCAAGAGACCCAGTACTTC.

V is TRBV28 and J is TRBJ1-5, with TRBD1 matching 8 bases. Germline assignment: CDR1 MDHEN and CDR2 SYDVKM. The CDR3 spans 16 residues. After removal of 6 bases from V and 2 bases from J, the junction contained 9 bases not matched to a gene. As DNA, the CDR3 is TGTGCCAGCAGCCCCCAACAGGGGGTCCGCAATCAGCCCCAGCATTTT. This sequence encodes CASSPQQGVRNQPQHF.

The V call is TRBV4-1, the J call TRBJ1-2; 7 nucleotides match TRBD1. V trimming: 5 bases; J trimming: 4 bases; junction bases outside the gene matches: 1. The germline gives CDR1 MGHRA, CDR2 YSYEKL. This CDR3 contains 12 residues. The CDR3 loop reads CASSGTAYGYTF. The DNA of the CDR3 is TGCGCCAGCAGCGGGACAGCCTATGGCTACACCTTC.

V is TRBV19 and J is TRBJ2-3; 13 bases fit TRBD2. V shed 3 bases and J 9 bases; nucleotides not matched to a gene: 12. Germline V gene sequence: CDR1 LNHDA, CDR2 SQIVND (reference sequence). The CDR3 runs 17 residues. Written as DNA, the CDR3 is TGTGCCAGTAGTATCCATACTAGCGGGAGGGCCAAAATCACGCAGTATTTT. Protein sequence: CASSIHTSGRAKITQYF.

The gene calls are TRBV9 and TRBJ1-1; D unclear. This CDR3 region has 16 residues. The V gene lost 0 bases and the J gene lost 2 bases, with 14 bases spanning the gap. CDR1 SGDLS and CDR2 YYNGEE come from the germline V gene. This CDR3 is CASSVAPEPTNTEAFF. The CDR3 coding sequence is TGTGCCAGCAGCGTAGCACCAGAACCCACAAACACTGAAGCTTTCTTT.

This clone turned up a few times. The sample contains more than one DNA sequence encoding this CDR3. The J gene is TRBJ2-7, the V gene TRBV20-1, with 8 bases fitting TRBD2. Trimming at V came to 3 bases and at J to 0 bases, leaving 4 bases not matched to a gene. Germline assignment: CDR1 DFQATT and CDR2 SNEGSKA (reference sequence). CDR3 length equals 14 residues. The CDR3 here is CSASTSGSSYEQYF. The CDR3 region has the DNA TGCAGTGCTAGTACTAGCGGAAGCTCCTACGAGCAGTACTTC.

The chain has TRBV10-2 and TRBJ2-7, with TRBD1 as a possible D gene (5 bases). The CDR3 has 12 residues. Trimming cost V 1 base and J 7 bases, with 8 bases left between them. Germline V gene lookup returns CDR1 WSHSY and CDR2 SAAADI. The CDR3 nucleotides read TGCGCCAGCAGTGAGTTGAGGACAGAGCAGTACGTC. It specifies CASSELRTEQYV.

The rearrangement uses TRBV7-3 and TRBJ2-2; D possibly corresponds to TRBD1 (6 bases). With 3 bases removed from V and 1 base from J, the gap between germline ends came to 12 bases. Looked up from germline, CDR1 is SGHTA and CDR2 is FQGTGA. This CDR3 spans 16 amino acids. The CDR3 DNA reads as TGTGCCAGCAGCTTGCGGACAGACGGGAACACCGGGGAGCTGTTTTTT. Protein product: CASSLRTDGNTGELFF.

This chain uses TRBV10-3 with TRBJ2-7; D is ambiguous. This CDR3 comprises 14 residues. Between the trimmed V and J ends, which lost 0 bases and 2 bases, there was a span of 8 bases. Germline V CDR1 and CDR2: ENHRY, SYGVKD. As DNA, the CDR3 is TGTGCCATCAGTGAGTCTGCCAGAACCTACGAGCAGTACTTC. Protein sequence: CAISESARTYEQYF.

The chain is built from TRBV3-1 (or the pseudogene TRBV3-2) and TRBJ2-7; 9 nucleotides agree with TRBD2. V lost 4 bases to trimming and J lost 3 bases; unmatched junction nucleotides: 7. The CDR3 is 15 amino acids. Per the germline V gene, CDR1 is LGHDT and CDR2 is YNNKEL (reference sequence). The CDR3 loop is CASSPNPTSGYEQYV. CDR3 DNA sequence: TGTGCCAGCAGCCCGAACCCGACTAGCGGCTACGAGCAGTACGTC.

This clone was seen only once. The CDR3 DNA follows: TGCGCCAGCAGCTTGGGGACAGGGGAGTGGGGAGAGACCCAGTACTTC. Its translation: CASSLGTGEWGETQYF. This chain joins TRBV5-1 and TRBJ2-5; 9 nucleotides align to TRBD1. Looked up from germline, CDR1 is SGHRS and CDR2 is YFSETQ. J was trimmed by 4 bases and V by 0 bases; bases with no gene match: 7. This CDR3 has 16 residues.

The chain employs TRBV19 and TRBJ1-5; TRBD1 aligns across 9 bases. The CDR3 runs to 17 residues. The V gene end was trimmed by 1 base and the J gene end by 0 bases; junction bases not matched to a gene: 4. Germline loops: CDR1 LNHDA, CDR2 SQIVND (reference sequence). CDR3 sequence reads: CASSIVGTGISNQPQHF. Here the CDR3 DNA reads TGTGCCAGTAGTATAGTGGGGACAGGGATTAGCAATCAGCCCCAGCATTTT.

This clone occurred a few times. V usage is TRBV2 and J usage is TRBJ2-7; TRBD1 might be the D (5 bases). The V and J ends lost 4 bases and 3 bases respectively, with 10 bases between them. The CDR3 loop spans 13 amino acids. Germline values: CDR1 SNHLY, CDR2 FYNNEI. CDR3 sequence (DNA): TGTGCCAGCAGTGTCACAGGATTCTACGAGCAGTACTTC. This gives the protein CASSVTGFYEQYF.

This rearrangement joins TRBV19 to TRBJ1-1; the match to TRBD1 covers 7 bases. V was clipped by 6 bases and J by 7 bases; unmatched bases: 2. The CDR3 loop spans 11 amino acids. CDR1 LNHDA and CDR2 SQIVND come from the germline V gene (reference sequence). The CDR3: CASRRDSEAFF. DNA of the CDR3: TGTGCCAGTAGGAGGGACAGTGAAGCTTTCTTT.

This clone has just one count. The rearrangement joins TRBV23-1 to TRBJ1-2, with a possible D match to TRBD1 (6 bases). TRBV23-1 carries the ORF label, with uncertain function. Between the trimmed V and J ends, which lost 0 bases and 2 bases, there was a span of 13 bases. This CDR3 region has 16 residues. In DNA form, the CDR3 reads TGCGCCAGCAGTCAATCCGCGCAGGGGCGGAACTATGGCTACACCTTC. This encodes CASSQSAQGRNYGYTF.

This clone was seen more than once but under ten times. This sequence joins TRBV4-3 and TRBJ1-2, with unresolved D. The CDR3 length is 14 residues. Germline V gene sequence: CDR1 LGHNA, CDR2 YSLEER. The V gene lost 0 bases and the J gene lost 4 bases, with 9 bases spanning the gap. The CDR3: CASSQDRVSYGYTF. CDR3 in DNA: TGCGCCAGCAGCCAAGATCGGGTTTCCTATGGCTACACCTTC.

The chain joins TRBV5-1 to TRBJ2-3; tentatively, D is TRBD1 (7 bases). Germline V gives CDR1 SGHRS, CDR2 YFSETQ. Trimming left V 1 base short and J 5 bases short, with 17 bases between. The CDR3 runs to 16 residues. The CDR3 coding sequence is TGCGCCAGCAGCTTGACCTCCCAGCAGGGGGGAGATACGCAGTATTTT. This gives the protein CASSLTSQQGGDTQYF.

The chain is built from TRBV19 and TRBJ2-7; TRBD1 might be the D (6 bases). Trimming cost V 5 bases and J 5 bases, with 22 bases left between them. This CDR3 region has 16 residues. Per the germline V gene, CDR1 is LNHDA and CDR2 is SQIVND (reference sequence). The CDR3 here is CASSSLLTGRRHEQYV. CDR3 sequence (DNA): TGTGCCAGTAGTTCCCTCTTAACAGGGCGCCGCCACGAGCAGTACGTC.

V and J are TRBV2 and TRBJ2-1; D is uncertain. CDR1 and CDR2 from the germline V gene are SNHLY and FYNNEI. This CDR3 comprises 14 residues. V lost 5 bases, J lost 5 bases, and 13 bases lay in between. As DNA, the CDR3 is TGTGCCAGCAGTCGATCGCAGATGGACAATGAGCAGTTCTTC. This sequence encodes CASSRSQMDNEQFF.

This clone was picked up a small number of times. The chain couples TRBV3-1 (or the pseudogene TRBV3-2) to TRBJ2-7; the match to TRBD2 covers 14 bases. With 3 bases clipped from V and 4 bases from J, the junction kept 2 bases outside the gene matches. The germline V gene encodes CDR1 LGHDT and CDR2 YNNKEL (reference sequence). The CDR3 covers 15 residues. CDR3 loop: CASSQGLAGVYEQYF. CDR3 nucleotide sequence: TGTGCCAGCAGCCAGGGACTAGCGGGAGTGTACGAGCAGTACTTC.

This clone was observed a single time. J is TRBJ1-6 and V is TRBV11-2; a possible D gene is TRBD1 (6 bases). V dropped 5 bases and J dropped 7 bases, with 15 bases sitting between them. This CDR3 has 15 amino acids. Germline V lookup: CDR1 SGHAT, CDR2 FQNNGV. The CDR3 protein is CASSGGALGNSPLHF. CDR3 sequence (DNA): TGTGCCAGCAGCGGGGGGGCTTTAGGGAATTCACCCCTCCACTTT.

On this clone: Distinct nucleotide sequences in the sample also encode this CDR3. The chain links TRBV28 to TRBJ1-2; TRBD1 matches 9 bases. This CDR3 comprises 14 residues. V was pared by 6 bases and J by 1 base, with 3 bases of the junction left unmatched. The germline gives CDR1 MDHEN, CDR2 SYDVKM. CDR3 in amino acids: CASSQGQGNYGYTF. The DNA of the CDR3 is TGTGCCAGCAGCCAGGGACAGGGTAACTATGGCTACACCTTC.

V is TRBV6-1 and J is TRBJ1-6; 7 nucleotides line up with TRBD1. The CDR3 covers 16 residues. After removal of 4 bases from V and 9 bases from J, the junction contained 12 bases not matched to a gene. In germline, CDR1 is MNHNS, CDR2 SASEGT. The CDR3 DNA is TGTGCCAGCAGTGCAAAGACAGGGAGCGGCAGTTCACCCCTCCACTTT. Residues: CASSAKTGSGSSPLHF.

This clone was observed a single time. V gene TRBV6-5 combines with J gene TRBJ2-5; 7 bases fit TRBD2. Looked up from germline, CDR1 is MNHEY and CDR2 is SVGAGI. V lost 8 bases to trimming and J lost 5 bases; unmatched junction nucleotides: 14. The CDR3 covers 15 residues. CDR3 sequence reads: CASGGVAIGEETQYF. DNA of the CDR3: TGTGCCAGCGGGGGGGTAGCGATAGGTGAGGAGACCCAGTACTTC.